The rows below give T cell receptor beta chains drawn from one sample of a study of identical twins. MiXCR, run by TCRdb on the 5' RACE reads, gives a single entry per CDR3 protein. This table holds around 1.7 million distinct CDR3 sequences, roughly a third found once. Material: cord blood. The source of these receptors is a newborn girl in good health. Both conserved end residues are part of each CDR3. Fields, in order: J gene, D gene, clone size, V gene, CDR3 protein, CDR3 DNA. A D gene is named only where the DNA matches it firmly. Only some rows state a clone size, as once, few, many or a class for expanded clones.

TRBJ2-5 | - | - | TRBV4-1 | CASSQNVLETQYF | TGCGCCAGCAGCCAAAACGTTCTTGAGACCCAGTACTTC
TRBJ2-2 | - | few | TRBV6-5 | CASSYHRTGELFF | TGTGCCAGCAGTTACCACCGGACCGGGGAGCTGTTTTTT
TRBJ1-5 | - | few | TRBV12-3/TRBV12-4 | CASSFGLRSNQPQHF | TGTGCCAGCAGTTTCGGGTTGCGGTCCAATCAGCCCCAGCATTTT
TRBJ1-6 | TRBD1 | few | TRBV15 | CATSRDLHGQGRNSPLHF | TGTGCCACCAGCAGAGATCTTCATGGACAGGGGAGAAATTCACCCCTCCACTTT
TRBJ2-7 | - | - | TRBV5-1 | CASSLGLPRRFLDEQYF | TGCGCCAGCAGCTTGGGGTTACCGCGCCGCTTTCTGGACGAGCAGTACTTC
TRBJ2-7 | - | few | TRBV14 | CASSPSWLNEQYF | TGTGCCAGCAGCCCGTCGTGGCTGAACGAGCAGTACTTC
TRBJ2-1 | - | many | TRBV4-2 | CASSQESGLLEQFF | TGTGCCAGCAGCCAAGAGTCCGGACTCCTCGAGCAGTTCTTC
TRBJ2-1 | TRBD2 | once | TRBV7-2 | CASGLPQTSGPYNEQFF | TGTGCCAGCGGCTTACCCCAAACTAGCGGCCCCTACAATGAGCAGTTCTTC
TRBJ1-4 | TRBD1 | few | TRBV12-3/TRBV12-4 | CASSQPGTGNEKLFF | TGTGCCAGCAGTCAACCCGGGACAGGGAATGAAAAACTGTTTTTT
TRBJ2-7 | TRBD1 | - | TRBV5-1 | CASSLADRDPYEQYF | TGCGCCAGCAGCTTGGCGGACAGGGATCCCTACGAGCAGTACTTC
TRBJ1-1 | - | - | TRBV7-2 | CASSLIGEGMNTEAFF | TGTGCCAGCAGCTTAATTGGGGAGGGGATGAACACTGAAGCTTTCTTT